This T cell receptor (beta chain) was recovered during a study of cytomegalovirus exposure and HLA in healthy donors. Findings of the study overall: Later analysis associated a missense DCLRE1C variant with TCR beta V- and J-gene trimming.

PCR amplification relied on 60 Vbeta primers (plus 13 Jbeta primers). The table came from immunoSEQ multiplex PCR; TCRdb's copy has only in-frame clones and leaves some out. This sample has roughly 120,000 clones; 79% occur once, and the top ten carry 4% to 5.5%. Note on this clone: Its target is unknown.

With 3 bases clipped from V and 2 bases from J, the junction kept 9 bases outside the gene matches. Per germline, CDR1 SGHDT and CDR2 YYEEEE. CDR3 length: 17 residues. The chain employs TRBV5-6 and TRBJ2-5, with TRBD2 matching over 11 bases. The sequenced sample consisted of PBMCs. This clonotype originated in a man aged 30-40 years in good health and CMV-seropositive. Written as DNA, the CDR3 is TGTGCCAGCAGCTCTCTCATGGGACTAGCGGTTCAAGAGACCCAGTACTTC. It codes for CASSSLMGLAVQETQYF.